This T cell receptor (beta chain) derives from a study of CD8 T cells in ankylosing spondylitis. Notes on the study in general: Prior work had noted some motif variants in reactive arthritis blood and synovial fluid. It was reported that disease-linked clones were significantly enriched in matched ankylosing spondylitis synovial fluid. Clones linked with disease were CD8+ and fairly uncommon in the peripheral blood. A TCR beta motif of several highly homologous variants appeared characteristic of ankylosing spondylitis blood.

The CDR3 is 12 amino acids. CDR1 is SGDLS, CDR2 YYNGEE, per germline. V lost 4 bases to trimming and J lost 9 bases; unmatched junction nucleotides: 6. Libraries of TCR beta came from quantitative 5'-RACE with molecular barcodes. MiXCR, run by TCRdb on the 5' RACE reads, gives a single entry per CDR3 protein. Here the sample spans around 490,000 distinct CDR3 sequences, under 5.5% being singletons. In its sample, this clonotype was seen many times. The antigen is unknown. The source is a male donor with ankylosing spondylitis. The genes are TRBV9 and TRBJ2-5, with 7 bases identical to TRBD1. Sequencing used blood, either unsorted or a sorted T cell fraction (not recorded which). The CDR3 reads CASSPDRTAQYF. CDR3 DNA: TGTGCCAGCAGCCCGGACAGGACGGCCCAGTACTTC.